Shown below are 30 T cell receptor beta chains from a single sample sequenced in a study of T-cell reconstitution after alpha-beta-depleted transplantation in children. This sample's TCRbeta library carried unique molecular identifier barcodes. Via MiXCR, TCRdb re-called the PCR reads, giving one row per CDR3 protein. The table includes 190,000 or so distinct CDR3 sequences, less than 15% detected once. The sample was PBMCs from the stem cell graft donor, taken from the stem cell graft. The receptor set was obtained from a human donor who donated a stem cell graft to a child with acute lymphoblastic leukemia.

This clonotype was observed many times. The chain employs TRBV6-1 and TRBJ1-1; a weak D match, TRBD1 (5 bases). This CDR3 has 15 residues. Trimming removed 2 bases at V and 5 bases at J, with 15 bases between. Germline CDR1 reads MNHNS; CDR2 reads SASEGT. CDR3 bases: TGTGCCAGCAGTGAAATTCTCCGGGGGGGGACTGAAGCTTTCTTT. Translated, it gives CASSEILRGGTEAFF.

This clonotype was detected many times. V is TRBV12-3 or TRBV12-4 and J is TRBJ2-5, with a possible D match to TRBD2 (6 bases). CDR3 length equals 14 residues. V was trimmed by 3 bases and J by 3 bases, leaving 11 bases between them. CDR3 DNA: TGTGCCAGCAGTTTCTCCGCGGGAAAAGAGACCCAGTACTTC. Translated, it gives CASSFSAGKETQYF.

This clonotype showed up many times. The CDR3 DNA reads as TGTGCCAGCAGTCCGGGCGGATATAGCAATCAGCCCCAGCATTTT. This sequence encodes CASSPGGYSNQPQHF. V gene TRBV12-3 or TRBV12-4 combines with J gene TRBJ1-5; D unresolved. The CDR3 covers 15 residues. V gave up 5 bases and J gave up 0 bases, with 11 bases separating them.

This clonotype was picked up many times. The CDR3 loop reads CASSWTGVSETQYF. The CDR3 nucleotides are TGTGCCAGCAGCTGGACAGGAGTTTCGGAGACCCAGTACTTC. V usage is TRBV5-5 and J usage is TRBJ2-5; 7 bases line up with TRBD1. The V segment lost 3 bases and the J segment 5 bases; nucleotides outside the gene matches: 7. The CDR3 is 14 amino acids. The V gene's germline CDR1 is SGHKS and CDR2 YYEKEE (reference sequence).

A few counts support this clonotype. The rearrangement links TRBV7-8 to TRBJ2-2; 8 nucleotides align to TRBD2. The junction had 6 bases not matched to a gene; V was cut back by 6 bases and J by 0 bases. CDR3 length equals 16 residues. Germline assignment: CDR1 SGHVS and CDR2 FQNEAQ. The chain's CDR3 is CASRMGGRTNTGELFF. In DNA, the CDR3 is TGTGCCAGCAGGATGGGCGGGAGGACGAACACCGGGGAGCTGTTTTTT.

In this sample, this clonotype turned up many times. The chain links TRBV5-1 to TRBJ1-1; TRBD1 might be the D (5 bases). There are 13 residues in the CDR3. Germline CDR1 reads SGHRS; CDR2 reads YFSETQ. The V end was cut by 2 bases, the J end by 5 bases, with 10 bases between. CDR3 sequence reads: CASSFAGKTEAFF. CDR3 DNA: TGCGCCAGCAGCTTCGCAGGGAAAACTGAAGCTTTCTTT.

V gene TRBV29-1 combines with J gene TRBJ2-5; 10 bases are shared with TRBD2. Per germline, CDR1 SQVTM and CDR2 ANQGSEA. Trimming at V came to 0 bases and at J to 1 base, leaving 17 bases not matched to a gene. This CDR3 contains 20 residues. The CDR3: CSVEDPRWTGPSGSQETQYF. CDR3 nucleotides: TGCAGCGTTGAAGATCCCCGGTGGACAGGGCCTAGCGGGAGCCAAGAGACCCAGTACTTC.

This clonotype was seen ten or more times. The chain recombines TRBV28 with TRBJ1-2, with D possibly being TRBD1 (5 bases). The CDR3 has 15 residues. CDR1 is MDHEN and CDR2 is SYDVKM in the germline V gene. V was clipped by 6 bases and J by 8 bases, with 22 bases between them. The CDR3 DNA is TGTGCCAGCAGGCATCCACAGACAGCTGGGGAAGGCTACACCTTC. As protein: CASRHPQTAGEGYTF.

The chain links TRBV19 to TRBJ2-7, with 7 positions matching TRBD1. This CDR3 comprises 16 residues. Losses at the gene ends were 5 bases for V and 2 bases for J; bases not matched to a gene: 12. The germline gives CDR1 LNHDA, CDR2 SQIVND (reference sequence). The CDR3 spells CASSPQDPGQPYEQYF. CDR3 nucleotides: TGTGCCAGTAGTCCGCAAGACCCGGGACAGCCCTACGAGCAGTACTTC. Full variable domain (remainder filled in from reference TRBV19 and TRBJ2-7): DGGITQSPKYLFRKEGQNVTLSCEQNLNHDAMYWYRQDPGQGLRLIYYSQIVNDFQKGDIAEGYSVSREKKESFPLTVTSAQKNPTAFYLCASSPQDPGQPYEQYFGPGTRLTVT.

This chain connects TRBV5-5 to TRBJ2-7, with D perhaps matching TRBD1 or TRBD2 (5 bases each). The CDR3 has 14 residues. Trimming cost V 4 bases and J 1 base, with 12 bases left between them. In germline, CDR1 is SGHKS, CDR2 YYEKEE (reference sequence). The CDR3 here is CASSPDWGSYEQYF. The CDR3 nucleotides read TGTGCCAGCAGCCCCGATTGGGGGTCCTACGAGCAGTACTTC.

This clonotype was found many times. This chain links TRBV20-1 with TRBJ2-1; D remains unclear. This CDR3 contains 14 residues. Deletions cut 6 bases from V and 0 bases from J, with 12 bases between. Germline-derived CDR1 and CDR2 are DFQATT and SNEGSKA (reference sequence). Here the CDR3 DNA reads TGCAGTGCCCCGCGACCCAGCTCCTACAATGAGCAGTTCTTC. Protein product: CSAPRPSSYNEQFF.

With respect to this clonotype: A read error may explain this, as a much larger clone is one base away. The V and J genes are TRBV5-1 and TRBJ2-3; 9 bases align to TRBD1. V trimming: 2 bases; J trimming: 8 bases; junction bases outside the gene matches: 12. The CDR3 has 16 amino acids. Germline values: CDR1 SGHRS, CDR2 YFSETQ. CDR3 sequence (DNA): TGCGCCAGCAGCTTCCGGGACAGGGCGCGCGCAGCTACGCAGTATTTT. Its translation is CASSFRDRARAATQYF.

In its sample, this clonotype was seen many times. The V gene is TRBV7-9, the J gene TRBJ2-4; D call uncertain. The CDR3 runs 14 residues. Germline V gene lookup returns CDR1 SEHNR and CDR2 FQNEAQ (reference sequence). Trimming shortened V by 5 bases and J by 0 bases, and 8 bases separated the two germline ends. CDR3 nucleotides: TGTGCCAGCAGCCCGACAAGAGCCAAAAACATTCAGTACTTC. Translated, it gives CASSPTRAKNIQYF.

This clonotype was observed at least ten times. The V gene is TRBV12-3 or TRBV12-4, the J gene TRBJ2-7; possibly TRBD1 for D (6 bases). There are 13 residues in the CDR3. Between the trimmed V and J ends, which lost 1 base and 6 bases, there was a span of 10 bases. CDR3 bases: TGTGCCAGCAGTTTAGGAACAGGGCGCGAGCAGTACTTC. Translation: CASSLGTGREQYF.

As regards this clonotype: This sequence may be a read error, since a much larger clone differs from it by one base. The chain carries TRBV6-5 and TRBJ1-5, with 8 bases matching TRBD1. Germline CDR1 and CDR2: MNHEY and SVGAGI. This CDR3 is built from 16 residues. The CDR3 is CSSSLKGTGGNQPQHF. CDR3 bases: TGTTCCAGCAGCCTAAAGGGGACAGGCGGCAATCAGCCCCAGCATTTT.

The sample holds many counts of this clonotype. The rearrangement uses TRBV5-1 and TRBJ1-2; the D gene is possibly TRBD1 (6 bases). Germline assignment: CDR1 SGHRS and CDR2 YFSETQ. The CDR3 loop spans 15 amino acids. The V end lost 0 bases, the J end lost 4 bases, and 13 bases lay between the germline ends. The CDR3 DNA sequence: TGCGCCAGCAGCTTGGGTTCCACAGGGTTCTATGGCTACACCTTC. This encodes CASSLGSTGFYGYTF.

This clonotype occurred many times. The chain is built from TRBV5-1 and TRBJ2-7, with 7 nucleotides matching TRBD1. Trimming at V came to 0 bases and at J to 0 bases, leaving 3 bases not matched to a gene. Per germline, CDR1 SGHRS and CDR2 YFSETQ. The CDR3 covers 15 residues. CDR3 sequence (DNA): TGCGCCAGCAGCTTGGCCGGGACAGACTCCTACGAGCAGTACTTC. Amino acids: CASSLAGTDSYEQYF.

Many counts were recorded for this clonotype. J is TRBJ2-7 and V is TRBV12-3 or TRBV12-4, with D perhaps matching TRBD1 (5 bases). The CDR3 is 13 residues long. Trimming shortened V by 0 bases and J by 2 bases, and 5 bases separated the two germline ends. CDR3 DNA: TGTGCCAGCAGTTTAGCCAGGGCCTACGAGCAGTACTTC. It specifies CASSLARAYEQYF.

J is TRBJ2-5 and V is TRBV12-3 or TRBV12-4; tentatively, D is TRBD2 (6 bases). Deletions cut 7 bases from V and 5 bases from J, with 20 bases between. This CDR3 has 15 amino acids. Here the CDR3 DNA reads TGTGCCAGCACCCACCCCGGAGGGCCTTACGAGACCCAGTACTTC. This translates into CASTHPGGPYETQYF.

This clonotype was observed many times. The rearrangement links TRBV20-1 to TRBJ2-3; no firm D call. There are 15 residues in the CDR3. The V gene lost 0 bases and the J gene lost 0 bases, with 10 bases spanning the gap. CDR1 is DFQATT and CDR2 is SNEGSKA in the germline V gene (reference sequence). This chain's CDR3 is CSARDSLDSTDTQYF. The CDR3 DNA sequence: TGCAGTGCTAGAGATTCGCTAGATAGCACAGATACGCAGTATTTT.

The gene calls are TRBV5-5 and TRBJ2-5, with unresolved D. The CDR3 has 13 amino acids. Per the germline V gene, CDR1 is SGHKS and CDR2 is YYEKEE (reference sequence). V was trimmed by 3 bases and J by 5 bases, leaving 11 bases between them. The CDR3 DNA sequence: TGTGCCAGCAGCTCCGCGCCTCTCGAGACCCAGTACTTC. This encodes CASSSAPLETQYF.

This clonotype has a count of ten or more. CDR3 sequence reads: CASSFQYEQYF. The CDR3 DNA is TGCGCCAGCAGCTTCCAATACGAGCAGTACTTC. The chain recombines TRBV5-1 with TRBJ2-7; D uncertain. This CDR3 has 11 amino acids. Trimming cost V 2 bases and J 4 bases, with 4 bases left between them. CDR1 and CDR2 from the germline V gene are SGHRS and YFSETQ. The variable domain in full, completed from reference TRBV5-1 and TRBJ2-7, reads KAGVTQTPRYLIKTRGQQVTLSCSPISGHRSVSWYQQTPGQGLQFLFEYFSETQRNKGNFPGRFSGRQFSNSRSEMNVSTLELGDSALYLCASSFQYEQYFGPGTRLTVT.

This chain links TRBV12-3 or TRBV12-4 with TRBJ2-7; a weak D match, TRBD1 (6 bases). Trimming took 6 bases from V and 1 from J, leaving 10 bases between them. CDR3 length: 13 residues. CDR3 sequence: CASRLGHSYEQYF. In DNA form, the CDR3 reads TGTGCCAGCAGATTGGGACATTCCTACGAGCAGTACTTC.

This clonotype was seen a single time. This sequence may be a read error, since a much larger clone differs from it by one base. The rearrangement links TRBV12-3 or TRBV12-4 to TRBJ1-1; a weak D match, TRBD1 (5 bases). V was pared by 6 bases and J by 10 bases, with 12 bases between. The CDR3 consists of 11 residues. In DNA, the CDR3 is TGTGCCAGCAGCTTTCGGGGGGGAGCTTTCTTT. Amino acid sequence: CASSFRGGAFF.

The CDR3 sequence: CSAGSQLEPPLHF. The CDR3 nucleotides are TGCAGTGCCGGGAGCCAGTTGGAGCCACCCCTCCACTTT. The chain carries TRBV20-1 and TRBJ1-6; no clear D. The CDR3 is 13 residues long. CDR1 is DFQATT and CDR2 is SNEGSKA in the germline V gene (reference sequence). V lost 6 bases and J 11 bases, leaving 17 bases between the germline ends.

The table lists this clonotype with a few counts. V gene TRBV6-1 combines with J gene TRBJ2-7, with 7 bases aligning to TRBD1. Germline CDR1 and CDR2: MNHNS and SASEGT. The CDR3 covers 17 residues. With 6 bases clipped from V and 3 bases from J, the junction kept 17 bases outside the gene matches. CDR3: CASSRNKNRGPHYEQYF. In DNA form, the CDR3 reads TGTGCCAGCAGCCGGAACAAAAACAGGGGACCCCACTACGAGCAGTACTTC.

This clonotype has just a few counts. The chain carries TRBV20-1 and TRBJ2-1; 9 nucleotides line up with TRBD2. The CDR3 loop spans 15 amino acids. Germline values: CDR1 DFQATT, CDR2 SNEGSKA (reference sequence). Trimming removed 0 bases from V and 8 bases from J; junction bases left unmatched: 8. The CDR3 spells CSARDSGTSFDEQFF. The CDR3 DNA reads as TGCAGTGCTAGAGATAGCGGGACTAGCTTCGATGAGCAGTTCTTC.

This rearrangement joins TRBV25-1 to TRBJ2-3; 12 nucleotides line up with TRBD2. Per the germline V gene, CDR1 is MGHDK and CDR2 is SYGVNS. The J segment lost 2 bases and the V segment lost 2 bases, leaving 11 bases of the junction unmatched. CDR3 length: 19 amino acids. The CDR3 reads CASSEGGLAGWGPTDTQYF. DNA for the CDR3: TGTGCCAGCAGTGAAGGAGGACTAGCGGGATGGGGGCCCACAGATACGCAGTATTTT.

The chain combines TRBV19 with TRBJ2-3; D gene ambiguous. V was clipped by 5 bases and J by 2 bases, with 14 bases between them. This CDR3 spans 15 amino acids. CDR1 and CDR2 (germline): LNHDA, SQIVND (reference sequence). CDR3 DNA sequence: TGTGCCAGTAGTCGAAGGGCGGTTCTCACAGATACGCAGTATTTT. This sequence encodes CASSRRAVLTDTQYF.

To note about this clonotype: Being one base from a much bigger clone, this may be a read error. Likely a read error: the CDR3 ends without its conserved phenylalanine or tryptophan. V gene TRBV20-1 combines with J gene TRBJ2-3; a possible D gene is TRBD2 (5 bases). Germline CDR1 is DFQATT and CDR2 is SNEGSKA (reference sequence). The CDR3 contains 15 residues. V gave up 3 bases and J gave up 5 bases, with 18 bases separating them. In DNA, the CDR3 is TGCAGTGCTAGCTTGGGGAGCCCCTGGGAAGATACGCAGTATTCT. Amino acid sequence: CSASLGSPWEDTQYS.